The 28 T cell receptor beta chains below were found in one sample sequenced in a study of blood T cell repertoires in COVID-19. Produced via immunoSEQ multiplex PCR; TCRdb's table is partial and in-frame only. The data show about 90,000 clones, 70% to 90% seen once. Sequencing was performed on peripheral blood. The source of these receptors is a human donor in a cohort sampled during active COVID-19.

This chain joins TRBV29-1 and TRBJ2-1; the D gene is possibly TRBD2 (5 bases). V was shortened by 0 bases and J by 1 base, with 13 bases between the two germline ends. The length of the CDR3 is 16 residues. Germline V lookup: CDR1 SQVTM, CDR2 ANQGSEA. In DNA, the CDR3 is TGCAGCGTTGAAGATTCCGATGGGGAGTCCTACAATGAGCAGTTCTTC. Amino acids: CSVEDSDGESYNEQFF.

This clone turned up a few times. This rearrangement joins TRBV12-3 or TRBV12-4 to TRBJ2-7, with no clear D. Trimming stripped 1 base from V and 1 base from J, with 5 bases between. This CDR3 spans 13 amino acids. The CDR3 sequence is CASSLVLSYEQYF. CDR3 DNA: TGTGCCAGCAGTTTAGTTCTTTCCTACGAGCAGTACTTC.

This clone is a singleton in its sample. The chain employs TRBV4-2 and TRBJ2-5, with TRBD1 matching 10 bases. J gave up 4 bases and V 0 bases, and 8 bases lay outside the gene matches. This CDR3 spans 17 amino acids. The V gene's germline CDR1 is LGHNA and CDR2 YNFKEQ. The CDR3 nucleotides read TGTGCCAGCAGCCAAGATCTACCGGGACAGGGGCGAGAGACCCAGTACTTC. This translates into CASSQDLPGQGRETQYF.

This clone was seen just once. CDR3 protein: CAISLETDTQYF. CDR3 nucleotide sequence: TGTGCCATCAGCCTAGAGACAGATACGCAGTATTTT. The V call is TRBV10-3, the J call TRBJ2-3; D unresolved. Trimming shortened V by 6 bases and J by 3 bases, and 7 bases separated the two germline ends. This CDR3 comprises 12 residues. Germline CDR1 ENHRY, CDR2 SYGVKD.

The chain uses TRBV7-2 and TRBJ2-5; weak D call: TRBD1 (6 bases). V was trimmed by 3 bases and J by 1 base, leaving 12 bases between them. Germline V gives CDR1 SGHTA, CDR2 FQGNSA. The CDR3 runs 15 residues. CDR3 sequence: CASSFNQGSQETQYF. CDR3 DNA sequence: TGTGCCAGCAGCTTTAACCAGGGGTCCCAAGAGACCCAGTACTTC.

The chain recombines TRBV2 with TRBJ2-3, with a tentative D call TRBD2 (6 bases). V lost 8 bases and J 2 bases, leaving 17 bases between the germline ends. CDR1 and CDR2 (germline): SNHLY, FYNNEI. This CDR3 has 15 residues. The CDR3 is CASRRAGITTDTQYF. Written as DNA, the CDR3 is TGTGCCAGCCGGAGGGCGGGGATAACCACAGATACGCAGTATTTT.

Concerning this clone itself: This sample also contains other DNA sequences that code for the same CDR3. The chain recombines TRBV6-1 with TRBJ1-1, with 8 bases that match TRBD1. Germline CDR1 and CDR2: MNHNS and SASEGT. V gave up 2 bases and J gave up 5 bases; unmatched junction bases: 4. The CDR3 runs 14 residues. Here the CDR3 reads CASSESGGDTEAFF. CDR3 nucleotide sequence: TGTGCCAGCAGTGAATCAGGGGGCGATACTGAAGCTTTCTTT.

The chain carries TRBV13 and TRBJ1-1, with unresolved D. V was clipped by 8 bases and J by 2 bases, with 12 bases between them. Germline lookup yields CDR1 PRHDT and CDR2 FYEKMQ (reference sequence). The CDR3 has 13 residues. CDR3 loop: CASSLEVNTEAFF. The CDR3 coding sequence is TGTGCCAGCTCGTTAGAGGTTAACACTGAAGCTTTCTTT.

The rearrangement uses TRBV2 and TRBJ2-5, with 8 bases lining up with TRBD2. Trimming cost V 6 bases and J 5 bases; bases outside gene matches: 5. The CDR3 has 13 amino acids. The germline V gene encodes CDR1 SNHLY and CDR2 FYNNEI. The CDR3 DNA follows: TGTGCCAGCAGCGGGGGGGCCCTCGAGACCCAGTACTTC. It codes for CASSGGALETQYF.

The chain links TRBV11-2 to TRBJ2-5; TRBD1 matches at 7 bases. The V gene end was trimmed by 5 bases and the J gene end by 2 bases; junction bases not matched to a gene: 8. Per germline, CDR1 SGHAT and CDR2 FQNNGV. This CDR3 contains 15 residues. The CDR3 DNA follows: TGTGCCAGCAGCCCAGAGACAGGGTATCAAGAGACCCAGTACTTC. It yields the protein CASSPETGYQETQYF.

This clone has only one observation. At one end, the junction sequence differs from germline, possibly due to a read error. Other DNA sequences from this sample encode an identical CDR3 as well. The V gene is TRBV7-6, the J gene TRBJ2-6, with 8 bases matching TRBD1. This CDR3 comprises 19 residues. From germline, CDR1 is SGHVS and CDR2 FNYEAQ. CDR3 coding DNA: TGTGCCAGCAGCCTAGCCCCCTGGACAGGGAGAATCGGGGCCAACGTCCTGACTTTC. Translated, it gives CASSLAPWTGRIGANVLTF.

The rearrangement joins TRBV19 to TRBJ2-7; 10 bases fit TRBD2. Germline V gives CDR1 LNHDA, CDR2 SQIVND (reference sequence). There are 16 residues in the CDR3. Unmatched junction bases numbered 9, after V lost 5 bases and J lost 2 bases. The CDR3 here is CASSPKLAGRAYEQYF. The CDR3 nucleotides are TGTGCCAGTAGTCCCAAACTAGCGGGAAGGGCCTACGAGCAGTACTTC.

The chain joins TRBV6-2 or TRBV6-3 to TRBJ1-5; tentative D call: TRBD1 (5 bases). Germline-derived CDR1 and CDR2 are MNHEY and SVGEGT. The CDR3 is made up of 15 amino acids. Trimming pared 0 bases from V and 4 bases from J, leaving 10 bases between. CDR3 nucleotides: TGTGCCAGCAGTTACTCGTCAGGGAAAAATCAGCCCCAGCATTTT. This codes for CASSYSSGKNQPQHF.

This clone was seen just once. The chain employs TRBV2 and TRBJ1-4; no firm D call. CDR3 length: 15 residues. The V gene's germline CDR1 is SNHLY and CDR2 FYNNEI. The V and J ends lost 6 bases and 5 bases respectively, with 16 bases between them. DNA of the CDR3: TGTGCCAGCAGCCCACGTGGGCTCGACAATGAAAAACTGTTTTTT. Encoded protein: CASSPRGLDNEKLFF.

This sequence joins TRBV5-4 and TRBJ2-7; 9 bases line up with TRBD1. Germline trimming cut 4 bases from V and 6 bases from J; bases unmatched to any gene: 2. Germline loops: CDR1 SGHNT, CDR2 YYREEE (reference sequence). The CDR3 spans 12 residues. In nucleotides, the CDR3 is TGTGCCAGCAGCCTACAGGGGGCCGAGCAGTACTTC. Translated: CASSLQGAEQYF. Variable domain in full (rest from reference TRBV5-4 and TRBJ2-7): ETGVTQSPTHLIKTRGQQVTLRCSSQSGHNTVSWYQQALGQGPQFIFQYYREEENGRGNFPPRFSGLQFPNYSSELNVNALELDDSALYLCASSLQGAEQYFGPGTRLTVT.

Written as DNA, the CDR3 is TGTGCCAGCAGGGCCGCACGGGGAGCGAACACTGAAGCTTTCTTT. Amino acid sequence: CASRAARGANTEAFF. The chain combines TRBV5-8 with TRBJ1-1; D remains unclear. V lost 5 bases, J lost 1 base, and 15 bases lay in between. Germline CDR1 is SGHTS and CDR2 is YDEGEE. This CDR3 contains 15 residues.

The chain carries TRBV6-5 and TRBJ1-1; tentative D call: TRBD1 (5 bases). This CDR3 has 13 residues. The germline V gene encodes CDR1 MNHEY and CDR2 SVGAGI. V lost 4 bases and J 6 bases, leaving 12 bases between the germline ends. CDR3 DNA sequence: TGTGCCAGCAGTTTTTTAGACAGCCCTGAAGCTTTCTTT. It codes for CASSFLDSPEAFF.

This chain links TRBV9 with TRBJ2-1, with D maybe TRBD2 (5 bases). The CDR3 is made up of 15 amino acids. V shed 4 bases and J shed 11 bases, with 22 bases lying between them. CDR1 is SGDLS, CDR2 YYNGEE, per germline. CDR3 residues: CASSTQRGSWEQQFF. In DNA form, the CDR3 reads TGTGCCAGCAGCACCCAAAGAGGGAGTTGGGAGCAGCAGTTCTTC.

The rearrangement links TRBV10-3 to TRBJ1-1, with no clear D. The germline CDR1 and CDR2 sequences are ENHRY and SYGVKD. The CDR3 totals 13 residues. The germline V and J ends were trimmed by 10 bases and 6 bases, with 18 bases remaining between them. The CDR3, as DNA: TGTGCCACCCGACCCGACCAGGTCGCTGAAGCTTTCTTT. It encodes CATRPDQVAEAFF.

The V gene is TRBV18, the J gene TRBJ1-2; 9 bases map to TRBD1. The CDR3 has 16 amino acids. CDR1 and CDR2 (germline): KGHSH, LQKENI. V lost 2 bases, J lost 4 bases, and 8 bases stayed unmatched. The CDR3 loop reads CASSPATGGVIYGYTF. Written as DNA, the CDR3 is TGTGCCAGCTCACCAGCCACAGGGGGCGTAATCTATGGCTACACCTTC.

This clone was counted ten times or more. The J gene is TRBJ1-4, the V gene TRBV7-9, with TRBD1 matching over 9 bases. This CDR3 has 17 amino acids. V was pared by 1 base and J by 6 bases, with 9 bases of the junction left unmatched. CDR1 is SEHNR, CDR2 FQNEAQ, per germline (reference sequence). The chain's CDR3 is CASSLGQGVPRHEKLFF. As DNA, the CDR3 is TGTGCCAGCAGCTTAGGACAGGGGGTCCCGAGGCATGAAAAACTGTTTTTT. Full variable domain (rest looked up from reference TRBV7-9 and TRBJ1-4): DTGVSQNPRHKITKRGQNVTFRCDPISEHNRLYWYRQTLGQGPEFLTYFQNEAQLEKSRLLSDRFSAERPKGSFSTLEIQRTEQGDSAMYLCASSLGQGVPRHEKLFFGSGTQLSVL.

The CDR3 nucleotides read TGTGCCAGCTCACCACGGGGACAGCGCATGGGTCAGCCCCAGCATTTT. This encodes CASSPRGQRMGQPQHF. This rearrangement joins TRBV18 to TRBJ1-5; 7 bases agree with TRBD1. The CDR3 has 16 amino acids. V lost 1 base and J lost 6; bases outside the gene matches: 9. Germline values: CDR1 KGHSH, CDR2 LQKENI. Using reference TRBV18 and TRBJ1-5 for the parts outside the CDR3, the full variable domain is NAGVMQNPRHLVRRRGQEARLRCSPMKGHSHVYWYRQLPEEGLKFMVYLQKENIIDESGMPKERFSAEFPKEGPSILRIQQVVRGDSAAYFCASSPRGQRMGQPQHFGDGTRLSIL.

This clone is a singleton in its sample. The rearrangement joins TRBV24-1 to TRBJ2-3; D perhaps matches TRBD2 (5 bases). The CDR3 covers 15 residues. In germline, CDR1 is KGHDR, CDR2 SFDVKD. Trimming pared 3 bases from V and 1 base from J, leaving 10 bases between. In nucleotides, the CDR3 is TGTGCCACCAGTGATCCGAGGACTCGCACAGATACGCAGTATTTT. Amino acid sequence: CATSDPRTRTDTQYF.

This clone was seen more than once but under ten times. The chain employs TRBV7-2 and TRBJ1-6, with D tentatively TRBD1 (5 bases). The V and J ends lost 4 bases and 8 bases respectively, with 12 bases between them. The CDR3 extends over 14 amino acids. Looked up from germline, CDR1 is SGHTA and CDR2 is FQGNSA. The CDR3 sequence: CASSSRAGYSPLHF. Here the CDR3 DNA reads TGTGCCAGCAGCTCCCGGGCAGGGTATTCACCCCTCCACTTT.

At least ten counts were recorded for this clone. The chain carries TRBV7-8 and TRBJ2-3; weak D call: TRBD2 (7 bases). Trimming took off 6 bases at V and 0 bases at J, with 16 bases between the two ends. Germline CDR1 reads SGHVS; CDR2 reads FQNEAQ. This CDR3 has 16 residues. The CDR3 is CASSFLGGASTDTQYF. CDR3 bases: TGTGCCAGCAGTTTCCTAGGGGGGGCAAGCACAGATACGCAGTATTTT.

A few counts support this clone. The chain recombines TRBV6-5 with TRBJ1-6; the match to TRBD1 covers 7 bases. V was clipped by 10 bases and J by 0 bases; unmatched bases: 6. The germline gives CDR1 MNHEY, CDR2 SVGAGI. This CDR3 contains 15 residues. Written as DNA, the CDR3 is TGTGCCATGCCGGGACAGTTCTCCTATAATTCACCCCTCCACTTT. This codes for CAMPGQFSYNSPLHF.

This clone has more than one count but fewer than ten. This sequence joins TRBV7-6 and TRBJ1-4, with D hard to call. This CDR3 is built from 13 residues. Germline CDR1 reads SGHVS; CDR2 reads FNYEAQ. The ends were cut back, 0 bases at V and 7 bases at J, with 6 bases in the middle. The CDR3 sequence: CASSLALREKLFF. CDR3 DNA sequence: TGTGCCAGCAGCTTAGCTCTACGTGAAAAACTGTTTTTT.

V gene TRBV24-1 combines with J gene TRBJ2-1; the D gene is possibly TRBD1 (6 bases). V was shortened by 3 bases and J by 0 bases, with 14 bases between the two germline ends. Germline loops: CDR1 KGHDR, CDR2 SFDVKD. CDR3 length: 17 residues. CDR3 bases: TGTGCCACCAGTGATGCCTACAGGGAGAGCTCCTACAATGAGCAGTTCTTC. Protein sequence: CATSDAYRESSYNEQFF.